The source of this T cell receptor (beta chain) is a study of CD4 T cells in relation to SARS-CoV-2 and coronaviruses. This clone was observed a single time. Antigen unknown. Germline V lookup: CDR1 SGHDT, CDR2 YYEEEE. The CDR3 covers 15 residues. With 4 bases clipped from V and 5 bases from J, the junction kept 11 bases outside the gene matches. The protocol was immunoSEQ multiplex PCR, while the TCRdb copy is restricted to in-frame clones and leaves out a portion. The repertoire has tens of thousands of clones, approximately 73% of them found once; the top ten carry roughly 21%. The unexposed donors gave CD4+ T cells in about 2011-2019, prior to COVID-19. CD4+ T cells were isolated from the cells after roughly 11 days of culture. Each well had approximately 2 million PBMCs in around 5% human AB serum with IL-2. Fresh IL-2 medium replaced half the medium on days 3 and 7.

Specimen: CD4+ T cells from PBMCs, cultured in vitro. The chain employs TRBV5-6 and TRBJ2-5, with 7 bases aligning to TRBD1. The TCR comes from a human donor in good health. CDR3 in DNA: TGTGCCAGCAGCCTGGGGTACAGGGGTGGGGAGACCCAGTACTTC. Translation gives CASSLGYRGGETQYF.